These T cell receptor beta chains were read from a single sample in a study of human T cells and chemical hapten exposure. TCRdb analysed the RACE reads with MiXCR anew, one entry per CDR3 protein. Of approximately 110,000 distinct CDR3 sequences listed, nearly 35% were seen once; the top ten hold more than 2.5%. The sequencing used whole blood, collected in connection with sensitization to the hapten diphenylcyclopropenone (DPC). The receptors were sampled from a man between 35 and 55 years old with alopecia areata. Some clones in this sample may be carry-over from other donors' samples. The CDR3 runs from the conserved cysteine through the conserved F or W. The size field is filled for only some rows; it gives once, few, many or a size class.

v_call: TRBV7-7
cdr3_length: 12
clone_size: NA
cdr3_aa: CASSSTSGELFF

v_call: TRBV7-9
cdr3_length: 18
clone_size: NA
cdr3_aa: CASSSTGMEADPYNEQFF

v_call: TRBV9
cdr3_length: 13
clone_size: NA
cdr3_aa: CASAKTVSYGYTF

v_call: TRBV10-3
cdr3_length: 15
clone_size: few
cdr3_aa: CAISESSRLTGELFF

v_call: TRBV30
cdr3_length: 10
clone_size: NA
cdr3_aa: CAWANTEAFF

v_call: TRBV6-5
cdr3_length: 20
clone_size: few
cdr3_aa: CASSYSRPGTSGSSYNEQFF

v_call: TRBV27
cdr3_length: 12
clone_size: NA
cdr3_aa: CASSFGGQGQYF

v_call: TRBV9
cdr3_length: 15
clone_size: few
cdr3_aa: CASSGTSDYYNEQFF

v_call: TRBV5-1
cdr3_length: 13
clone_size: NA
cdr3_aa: CASSEGLSYEQYF

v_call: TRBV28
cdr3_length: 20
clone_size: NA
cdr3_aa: CASSNHPGLPSTSFNYEQYF

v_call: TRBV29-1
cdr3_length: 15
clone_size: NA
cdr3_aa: CSVQEVGQGNEKLFF

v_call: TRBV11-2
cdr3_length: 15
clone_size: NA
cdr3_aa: CASSFTGVGANVLTF

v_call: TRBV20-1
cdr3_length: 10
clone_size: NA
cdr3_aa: CSVPGQTQYF

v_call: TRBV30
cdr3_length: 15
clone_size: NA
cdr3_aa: CAWRGTSGGRGIQYF

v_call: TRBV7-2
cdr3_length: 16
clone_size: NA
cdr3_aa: CASSGRLAGVTDTQYF